This TCR beta chain comes out of a study of T cells in Graves' hyperthyroidism and ophthalmopathy. The ends lost 5 bases at V and 5 bases at J; junction bases unmatched: 6. Germline-derived CDR1 and CDR2 are MDHEN and SYDVKM. The CDR3 contains 14 residues. The TCR beta CDR3 regions underwent amplification using RNA transcripts as the source. A first-round RT-PCR of the TCR CDR3 used the HTBI primer set. TCRdb fed the multiplex PCR reads into MiXCR, producing one record per CDR3 protein. Of about 500,000 distinct CDR3 sequences in the sample, 35% to 50% were seen once. Uncontrolled infections, other autoimmune diseases, pregnancy or lactation led to exclusion of patients. Clinicians diagnosed patients from clinical symptoms, serum thyroxine and TRAb, thyroid ultrasound and orbital computed tomography. The study's findings and limits: A 13 V-J model separated ophthalmopathy from stable hyperthyroidism. Most thyroid-expanded clonotypes above 0.001 were also found in blood.

A note on this clonotype: The antigen is unknown.

The chain recombines TRBV28 with TRBJ1-5; 7 nucleotides agree with TRBD1. The TCR sequence derives from an adult woman with Graves' disease, either hyperthyroidism or ophthalmopathy (not recorded which). Sequencing used peripheral blood or thyroid tissue (not recorded which). CDR3 residues: CASSLRDSDQPQHF. In nucleotides, the CDR3 is TGTGCCAGCAGTCTGCGGGACAGTGATCAGCCCCAGCATTTT.